This is a list of T cell receptor beta chains from one sample in a study of immune heterogeneity within non-small cell lung tumors. One entry per CDR3 protein results from TCRdb running MiXCR on the multiplex PCR reads. Here the sample spans about 20,000 distinct CDR3 sequences, less than 35% being singletons. The sequenced sample was lung tumor tissue. The receptors were sampled from a man aged 35-49 years with non-small cell lung cancer. CDR3s include the opening cysteine and the closing phenylalanine or tryptophan. The D gene is left open where the match is weak. The size entry is marked missing in some rows and otherwise reads once, few, many or a size class.

V,D,size,J,DNA,CDR3
TRBV4-1,.,.,TRBJ2-1,TGCGCCAGCAGCCAAGCGCTCGGGTGGCGCCCCAATGAGCAGTTCTTC,CASSQALGWRPNEQFF
TRBV9,.,.,TRBJ2-5,TGTGCCAGCAGCGTGGGGGCGAATCTCGGAGAGACCCAGTACTTC,CASSVGANLGETQYF
TRBV30,TRBD1,.,TRBJ1-4,TGTGCCTGGAGTGGACAGGGTGTGAAACTGTTTTTT,CAWSGQGVKLFF
TRBV5-1,.,few,TRBJ2-1,TGCGCCAGCAGCTTGGTTTGGACTGACTACAATGAGCAGTTCTTC,CASSLVWTDYNEQFF
TRBV20-1,.,medium-sized,TRBJ1-6,TGCAGTGCTAGGATGGGACTTGTTAATTCACCCCTCCACTTT,CSARMGLVNSPLHF
TRBV6-5,TRBD1,.,TRBJ1-1,TGTGCCAGCAGTTTCGACAGGGGTAACACTGAAGCTTTCTTT,CASSFDRGNTEAFF
TRBV12-3/TRBV12-4,TRBD1,.,TRBJ2-2,TGTGCCAGCAGTTTAGCCGGGACAGCCTATACCGGGGAGCTGTTTTTT,CASSLAGTAYTGELFF
TRBV14,.,few,TRBJ2-2,TGTGCCAGCAGCCAAGCGGGAGTCGGATCCGGGGAGCTGTTTTTT,CASSQAGVGSGELFF
TRBV19,.,few,TRBJ1-1,TGTGCCAGTAGTTTGGGGGGGGACACTGAAGCTTTCTTT,CASSLGGDTEAFF
TRBV3-1,TRBD2,.,TRBJ2-3,TGTGCCAGCAGCCGGAGCGCTAGTAGCGGGTTCTTTCAGGATACGCAGTATTTT,CASSRSASSGFFQDTQYF
TRBV28,.,medium-sized,TRBJ1-2,TGTGCCAGCAGGGTCAGTTCTAACTATGGCTACACCTTC,CASRVSSNYGYTF
TRBV11-2,.,.,TRBJ1-2,TGCCAGCCATACCACATTCCGAGACAGGTTAGCTATGGCTACACCTTC,CQPYHIPRQVSYGYTF
TRBV10-3,TRBD1,many,TRBJ1-2,TGTGCCATCAGTGAGGGTCTGACAGGGTTTGGCTACACCTTC,CAISEGLTGFGYTF
TRBV5-1,.,few,TRBJ1-1,TGCGCCAGCACAGGGGACACTGAAGCTTTCTTT,CASTGDTEAFF
TRBV7-2,.,many,TRBJ2-7,TGTGCCAGCAGCTGGGCCAGGACCTACGAGCAGTACTTC,CASSWARTYEQYF
TRBV10-3,.,.,TRBJ1-1,TGTGCCATCAAAGGCGGGGTGAACGCTGAAGCTTTCTTT,CAIKGGVNAEAFF
TRBV2,TRBD1,few,TRBJ1-1,TGTGCCAGCAGGGACAGGGGGCGTCTGAACACTGAAGCTTTCTTT,CASRDRGRLNTEAFF
TRBV25-1,.,medium-sized,TRBJ2-7,TGTGCCAGCAGTGCCTCCGGGACCCACGGTGGCGAGCAGTACTTC,CASSASGTHGGEQYF
TRBV27,.,few,TRBJ1-1,TGTGCCAGCAGTGGACAGCTGAACACTGAAGCTTTCTTT,CASSGQLNTEAFF
TRBV5-6,TRBD1,few,TRBJ1-5,TGTGCCAGCAGCTTGAGAAGGGGGCTTAGCAATCAGCCCCAGCATTTT,CASSLRRGLSNQPQHF
TRBV19,.,few,TRBJ2-5,TGTGCCAGTAGTATTAGTGGTTACTCTCAAGAGACCCAGTACTTC,CASSISGYSQETQYF
TRBV12-3/TRBV12-4,TRBD2,.,TRBJ2-1,TGTGCCAGCAGTTTTTTTGTGACTAGCGGGGGGAGTTTGGGGAATGAGCAGTTCTTC,CASSFFVTSGGSLGNEQFF
TRBV6-1,.,.,TRBJ1-1,TGTGCCAGCAGATCCCGACAGGAGAACACTGAAGCTTTCTTT,CASRSRQENTEAFF
TRBV13,.,.,TRBJ2-4,TGTGCCAGCAGCTCCTTCGGGGGCTACTTAGCCAAAAACATTCAGTACTTC,CASSSFGGYLAKNIQYF
TRBV9,.,few,TRBJ2-4,TGTGCCAGCAGCGTAGACAGGGCCGGGGGAAACATTCAGTACTTC,CASSVDRAGGNIQYF
TRBV4-1,.,.,TRBJ1-5,TGCGCCAGCAGCCAAGATGGCTGGAGTTATAGCAGTCAGCCCCAGCATTTT,CASSQDGWSYSSQPQHF
TRBV11-2,.,many,TRBJ2-1,TGTGCCAGCAGCTTAGTTTTGGCGGGTAGCGGAATCGATGAGCAGTTCTTC,CASSLVLAGSGIDEQFF
TRBV15,.,medium-sized,TRBJ1-6,TGTGCCACCAGCACTGCGGGGTACCCCAGGGCAGGCTATAATTCACCCCTCCACTTT,CATSTAGYPRAGYNSPLHF
TRBV2,.,many,TRBJ2-2,TGTGCCAGCAGCCCCCCGTCGAGGGAGCTGTTTTTT,CASSPPSRELFF
TRBV6-1,.,few,TRBJ2-1,TGTGTCTCGAGAGGGAGTAGGTATGAGCAGTTCTTC,CVSRGSRYEQFF
TRBV3-1,TRBD2,.,TRBJ2-7,TGTGCCAGCAGCCCCCAACATAGCGGGCTATACGAGCAGTACTTC,CASSPQHSGLYEQYF
TRBV7-8,TRBD1,.,TRBJ1-2,TGTGCCAGCAGCCCCCTGGTGGGACAGGGCTTTGTTAACTATGGCTACACCTTC,CASSPLVGQGFVNYGYTF
TRBV12-3/TRBV12-4,.,medium-sized,TRBJ2-3,TGTGCCAGCGGCCGGCTAGCGACTAGCACAGATACGCAGTATTTT,CASGRLATSTDTQYF
TRBV30,TRBD1,.,TRBJ1-1,TGTGCCTCCACGACAGGGGTGATAACTGAAGCTTTCTTT,CASTTGVITEAFF
TRBV13,.,.,TRBJ1-1,TGTGCCAGCAGCTTATACAGGCTAAGTACTGAAGCTTTCTTT,CASSLYRLSTEAFF
TRBV7-8,TRBD1,.,TRBJ1-2,TGTGACAGCAGCCCCCTGGTGGGACAGGGCTTTGTTAACTATGGCTACACCTTC,CDSSPLVGQGFVNYGYTF
TRBV7-9,.,.,TRBJ2-1,TGTGCCAGCAGGATCTCTGAGGGTGAGCAGTTCTTC,CASRISEGEQFF
TRBV20-1,.,.,TRBJ1-1,TGCAGTGCCCTCGACAGGTTCCAAGCTTTCTTT,CSALDRFQAFF
TRBV6-1,TRBD2,many,TRBJ2-7,TGTGCCAGCAGCCTCGGGGGGACGGCCGCCTACGAGCAGTACTTC,CASSLGGTAAYEQYF
TRBV12-3/TRBV12-4,TRBD2,many,TRBJ2-2,TGTGCCAACAGACTGGGACTAGCGGAGACCGGGGAGCTGTTTTTT,CANRLGLAETGELFF
TRBV6-1,TRBD1,few,TRBJ2-6,TGTGCCAGCACCAAAACCGGGACAGGCAACTCTGGGGCCAACGTCCTGACTTTC,CASTKTGTGNSGANVLTF
TRBV24-1,.,few,TRBJ2-1,TGTGCCACCAGTGACCTCACCACCAGCAGATCCTCCTACAATGAGCAGTTCTTC,CATSDLTTSRSSYNEQFF
TRBV20-1,TRBD2,.,TRBJ2-1,TGCAGTGCCGGGGAGGGTGGCCGGAACGAGCAGTTCTTC,CSAGEGGRNEQFF
TRBV2,TRBD2,.,TRBJ2-2,TGTGCCAGCAGTGAGCGACTAGCGGGAGACGGGGAGCTGTTTTTT,CASSERLAGDGELFF
TRBV6-6,TRBD1,many,TRBJ2-7,TGTGCCAGCAGTTACTCGAGAGGTACTCGACAGGGGGCGATTGGCTACGAGCAGTACTTC,CASSYSRGTRQGAIGYEQYF
TRBV11-3,TRBD1,few,TRBJ2-5,TGTGCCAGCAGTTTCCTCGGGACAGCCAATGTCCAAGAGACCCAGTACTTC,CASSFLGTANVQETQYF
TRBV4-1,.,few,TRBJ2-4,TGCGCCAGCAGCCAAGGTTTAGCGGATTCAATAGCCAAAAACATTCAGTACTTC,CASSQGLADSIAKNIQYF